This T cell receptor beta chain comes out of a study of radiotherapy plus CTLA-4 blockade in lung cancer. Data came from immunoSEQ multiplex PCR; TCRdb stores just in-frame clones and leaves some out. The data contain around 37,000 clones, 70% to 80% of them singletons. Sample: peripheral blood, taken from a patient treated with radiotherapy plus ipilimumab. The TCR was taken from a human donor with non-small cell lung cancer that progressed on radiotherapy plus ipilimumab.

DNA of the CDR3: TGTGCCAGCAGCTTAGGGGGGACGCGGGGGGCCCAAGAGGGCTACACCTTC. Residues: CASSLGGTRGAQEGYTF. The chain couples TRBV7-8 to TRBJ1-2, with D perhaps TRBD1 (6 bases). The length of the CDR3 is 17 residues. Deletions cut 1 base from V and 8 bases from J, with 23 bases between. The germline CDR1 and CDR2 sequences are SGHVS and FQNEAQ.